The 32 T cell receptor beta chains presented below share a single source sample, sequenced in a study of blood T cell repertoires in COVID-19. Assay used: immunoSEQ multiplex PCR; TCRdb lists only in-frame clones, some missing. In the table there are 170,000 or so clones, around 83% of which are singletons. Sequencing input: PBMCs or T cells enriched from blood (not recorded which). Receptor source: a man between 35 and 55 years old who had recovered from COVID-19.

The J gene is TRBJ2-2, the V gene TRBV27; 10 bases fit TRBD2. Trimming took 6 bases from V and 5 from J; bases not matched to a gene: 6. In germline, CDR1 is MNHEY, CDR2 SMNVEV (reference sequence). This CDR3 is built from 15 residues. In DNA form, the CDR3 reads TGTGCCAGCAGAAGGGGGACTAGCGAGACCGGGGAGCTGTTTTTT. As protein: CASRRGTSETGELFF.

The chain links TRBV28 to TRBJ2-7; TRBD2 might be the D (6 bases). Trimming took off 2 bases at V and 3 bases at J, with 11 bases between the two ends. From germline, CDR1 is MDHEN and CDR2 SYDVKM. This CDR3 has 14 amino acids. Here the CDR3 DNA reads TGTGCCAGCAGTTTAGAGGAGGGTCTCTACGAGCAGTACTTC. This sequence encodes CASSLEEGLYEQYF. Supplemented by reference TRBV28 and TRBJ2-7, the full variable domain reads DVKVTQSSRYLVKRTGEKVFLECVQDMDHENMFWYRQDPGLGLRLIYFSYDVKMKEKGDIPEGYSVSREKKERFSLILESASTNQTSMYLCASSLEEGLYEQYFGPGTRLTVT.

The rearrangement uses TRBV19 and TRBJ2-2; 11 nucleotides line up with TRBD2. The CDR3 contains 18 residues. The germline V gene has CDR1 LNHDA and CDR2 SQIVND (reference sequence). V was clipped by 5 bases and J by 3 bases; unmatched bases: 11. The CDR3 DNA is TGTGCCAGTAGTTGGGTTGCTAGCGGGGGGTTCTACACCGGGGAGCTGTTTTTT. This translates into CASSWVASGGFYTGELFF.

This clone was counted once. The V and J genes are TRBV6-5 and TRBJ1-1; perhaps TRBD1 as D (6 bases). CDR3 length: 13 residues. V was cut by 4 bases and J by 5 bases, with 11 bases left in between. Germline CDR1 and CDR2: MNHEY and SVGAGI. The CDR3 loop reads CASSSQQGTEAFF. For the CDR3, the DNA is TGTGCCAGCAGTTCGCAACAGGGAACTGAAGCTTTCTTT.

J is TRBJ1-4 and V is TRBV29-1; 9 bases map to TRBD1. This CDR3 spans 13 amino acids. Trimming cost V 6 bases and J 8 bases; bases outside gene matches: 7. The germline CDR1 and CDR2 sequences are SQVTM and ANQGSEA. In DNA form, the CDR3 reads TGCAGCGTACAGGGGGCGTCGAGGGAAAAACTGTTTTTT. Protein product: CSVQGASREKLFF.

The chain carries TRBV7-9 and TRBJ1-6; TRBD1 is a possible D gene (6 bases). Germline-derived CDR1 and CDR2 are SEHNR and FQNEAQ (reference sequence). The CDR3 has 15 residues. Trimming left V 1 base short and J 8 bases short, with 12 bases between. The CDR3 nucleotides are TGTGCCAGCAGCTTAGAAGGGACAAGCCATTCACCCCTCCACTTT. Translated, it gives CASSLEGTSHSPLHF.

The CDR3 nucleotides are TGTGCCAGCAGCGTACCCCTTGAGGGAGGCGGAAACACCATATATTTT. Translation: CASSVPLEGGGNTIYF. The V gene is TRBV9, the J gene TRBJ1-3; D is uncertain. The CDR3 runs 16 residues. The germline CDR1 and CDR2 sequences are SGDLS and YYNGEE. V was pared by 1 base and J by 4 bases, with 15 bases between. Filled out from reference TRBV9 and TRBJ1-3, the complete variable domain reads DSGVTQTPKHLITATGQRVTLRCSPRSGDLSVYWYQQSLDQGLQFLIQYYNGEERAKGNILERFSAQQFPDLHSELNLSSLELGDSALYFCASSVPLEGGGNTIYFGEGSWLTVV.

In this sample, this clone turned up a few times. V gene TRBV6-2 or TRBV6-3 combines with J gene TRBJ2-7; 9 nucleotides agree with TRBD2. V shed 7 bases, J shed 7 bases, and the junction held 17 bases outside the gene matches. CDR1 and CDR2 (germline): MNHEY, SVGEGT. The CDR3 has 16 residues. The CDR3 DNA sequence: TGTGCCAGCACCCCCGCGCGGGGGACTAGCTCCCCGGAGCAGTACTTC. Its translation is CASTPARGTSSPEQYF.

The chain links TRBV10-1 to TRBJ1-5; possible D gene TRBD1, 6 bases. The CDR3 totals 17 residues. Germline V CDR1 and CDR2: WNHNN, SYGVQD (reference sequence). Trimming removed 6 bases at V and 2 bases at J, with 20 bases between. CDR3 in DNA: TGCGCCAGCAGGGAATGGGGGCCTCGACGGGGCAATCAGCCCCAGCATTTT. Its protein is CASREWGPRRGNQPQHF.

The genes are TRBV12-5 and TRBJ1-4; 8 bases agree with TRBD1. Losses at the gene ends were 6 bases for V and 0 bases for J; bases not matched to a gene: 9. Per germline, CDR1 LGHNT and CDR2 FRNRAP. This CDR3 has 17 residues. This CDR3 reads CASGAGGGPATNEKLFF. In DNA form, the CDR3 reads TGTGCTAGTGGGGCAGGGGGCGGGCCTGCAACTAATGAAAAACTGTTTTTT.

The rearrangement links TRBV5-1 to TRBJ1-2; D is possibly TRBD1 (6 bases). Trimming removed 5 bases from V and 6 bases from J, with 17 bases in between. The CDR3 contains 14 residues. The germline CDR1 and CDR2 sequences are SGHRS and YFSETQ. The CDR3 DNA is TGCGCCAGCAGTCCACAGGGTGGTGAGGATGGCTACACCTTC. It codes for CASSPQGGEDGYTF. Filled out from reference TRBV5-1 and TRBJ1-2, the complete variable domain reads KAGVTQTPRYLIKTRGQQVTLSCSPISGHRSVSWYQQTPGQGLQFLFEYFSETQRNKGNFPGRFSGRQFSNSRSEMNVSTLELGDSALYLCASSPQGGEDGYTFGSGTRLTVV.

This sequence joins TRBV24-1 and TRBJ1-2, with D perhaps TRBD1 (6 bases). V was cut by 5 bases and J by 5 bases, with 11 bases left in between. This CDR3 is built from 13 residues. Germline-derived CDR1 and CDR2 are KGHDR and SFDVKD. DNA for the CDR3: TGTGCCACCAGTGGTATTGGACAGTATGGCTACACCTTC. This translates into CATSGIGQYGYTF.

The chain employs TRBV9 and TRBJ2-2; 7 nucleotides agree with TRBD2. The CDR3 is 17 residues long. Germline values: CDR1 SGDLS, CDR2 YYNGEE. After removal of 5 bases from V and 1 base from J, the junction contained 11 bases not matched to a gene. The CDR3 DNA reads TGTGCCAGCAGAAACAAGGTCGCGGGAGAGAACACCGGGGAGCTGTTTTTT. Its protein is CASRNKVAGENTGELFF. Combining the CDR3 with reference TRBV9 and TRBJ2-2 gives the whole variable domain DSGVTQTPKHLITATGQRVTLRCSPRSGDLSVYWYQQSLDQGLQFLIQYYNGEERAKGNILERFSAQQFPDLHSELNLSSLELGDSALYFCASRNKVAGENTGELFFGEGSRLTVL.

The rearrangement uses TRBV3-1 (or the pseudogene TRBV3-2) and TRBJ1-1; no definite D call. The CDR3 totals 14 residues. Germline-derived CDR1 and CDR2 are LGHDT and YNNKEL (reference sequence). V was cut by 0 bases and J by 5 bases, with 10 bases left in between. CDR3 protein: CASSQDDIQTEAFF. CDR3 coding DNA: TGTGCCAGCAGCCAAGACGACATCCAGACTGAAGCTTTCTTT.

V is TRBV5-1 and J is TRBJ2-2, with 13 bases that match TRBD2. The CDR3 spans 17 residues. Trimming took 3 bases from V and 6 from J; bases not matched to a gene: 8. Germline V gives CDR1 SGHRS, CDR2 YFSETQ. Written as DNA, the CDR3 is TGCGCCAGCAGCTCCGGAGGGACTAGCGGGGCCCCCGGGGAGCTGTTTTTT. It codes for CASSSGGTSGAPGELFF.

J is TRBJ1-3 and V is TRBV6-1; D gene unclear. Trimming shortened V by 1 base and J by 2 bases, and 12 bases separated the two germline ends. Germline-derived CDR1 and CDR2 are MNHNS and SASEGT. This CDR3 region has 16 residues. The CDR3, as DNA: TGTGCCAGCAGTGAAGGTTGGAGGGTTGCTGGAAACACCATATATTTT. It specifies CASSEGWRVAGNTIYF.

This rearrangement joins TRBV3-1 (or the pseudogene TRBV3-2) to TRBJ2-5; 7 bases line up with TRBD1. The CDR3 covers 17 residues. The V gene's germline CDR1 is LGHDT and CDR2 YNNKEL (reference sequence). With V trimmed by 3 bases and J by 2 bases, 12 bases remained unmatched. Here the CDR3 DNA reads TGTGCCAGCAGCCACCTGGAAAGGGGGACAGATCAAGAGACCCAGTACTTC. This translates into CASSHLERGTDQETQYF.

V and J are TRBV11-2 and TRBJ2-2, with TRBD2 matching over 14 bases. Germline V gene data show CDR1 as SGHAT and CDR2 as FQNNGV. Trimming cost V 6 bases and J 1 base; bases outside gene matches: 4. The CDR3 contains 17 residues. The DNA of the CDR3 is TGTGCCAGCAGTTGGACTAGCGGGGGGCTGAACACCGGGGAGCTGTTTTTT. This sequence encodes CASSWTSGGLNTGELFF.

The CDR3: CASSVGQGANLYGYTF. DNA for the CDR3: TGTGCCAGTAGTGTGGGACAGGGGGCGAACCTCTATGGCTACACCTTC. V usage is TRBV19 and J usage is TRBJ1-2, with 12 positions matching TRBD1. The CDR3 totals 16 residues. The trim removed 5 bases at V and 4 bases at J, leaving 8 bases unmatched. The germline V gene has CDR1 LNHDA and CDR2 SQIVND (reference sequence).

The rearrangement joins TRBV19 to TRBJ2-7; 7 bases are shared with TRBD1. Germline loops: CDR1 LNHDA, CDR2 SQIVND (reference sequence). Trimming at V came to 4 bases and at J to 2 bases, leaving 2 bases not matched to a gene. CDR3 length: 13 residues. The CDR3 protein is CASSKDRTYEQYF. The CDR3 DNA sequence: TGTGCCAGTAGTAAGGACAGGACCTACGAGCAGTACTTC. The variable domain in full, completed from reference TRBV19 and TRBJ2-7, reads DGGITQSPKYLFRKEGQNVTLSCEQNLNHDAMYWYRQDPGQGLRLIYYSQIVNDFQKGDIAEGYSVSREKKESFPLTVTSAQKNPTAFYLCASSKDRTYEQYFGPGTRLTVT.

The V gene is TRBV7-8, the J gene TRBJ1-3, with D unclear. The V gene's germline CDR1 is SGHVS and CDR2 FQNEAQ. V shed 3 bases and J shed 0 bases, with 15 bases lying between them. The CDR3 is made up of 17 amino acids. The CDR3 nucleotides read TGTGCCAGCAGCTTCGCGTCGTCTAGCTTCTCTGGAAACACCATATATTTT. Residues: CASSFASSSFSGNTIYF.

The V and J genes are TRBV5-1 and TRBJ1-6, with D unclear. Trimming removed 1 base from V and 7 bases from J, with 9 bases in between. This CDR3 is 14 amino acids long. Germline loops: CDR1 SGHRS, CDR2 YFSETQ. The CDR3 region has the DNA TGCGCCAGCAGCTTGCCGGGTTCCAATTCACCCCTCCACTTT. It codes for CASSLPGSNSPLHF.

This chain links TRBV3-1 (or the pseudogene TRBV3-2) with TRBJ1-3, with unresolved D. Germline lookup yields CDR1 LGHDT and CDR2 YNNKEL (reference sequence). CDR3 length equals 16 residues. V dropped 4 bases and J dropped 2 bases, with 15 bases sitting between them. In DNA, the CDR3 is TGTGCCAGCAGCCTTCAGATACGGGTAACTGGAAACACCATATATTTT. As protein: CASSLQIRVTGNTIYF.

This sequence joins TRBV7-9 and TRBJ2-6; the match to TRBD2 covers 12 bases. Per germline, CDR1 SEHNR and CDR2 FQNEAQ (reference sequence). This CDR3 comprises 18 residues. The V segment lost 8 bases and the J segment 2 bases; nucleotides outside the gene matches: 10. CDR3 loop: CASGLAGGRLPGANVLTF. CDR3 nucleotide sequence: TGTGCCAGCGGGCTAGCGGGAGGGCGTCTACCTGGGGCCAACGTCCTGACTTTC.

This clone was seen just once. The J gene is TRBJ2-7, the V gene TRBV6-5, with 7 bases lining up with TRBD1. Germline V gene lookup returns CDR1 MNHEY and CDR2 SVGAGI. V dropped 8 bases and J dropped 12; count of bases not matched to a gene: 13. This CDR3 region has 12 residues. CDR3 bases: TGTGCCAGCTGCCCCGCCAGGGACAGACCGTACTTC. It codes for CASCPARDRPYF.

This chain links TRBV7-3 with TRBJ2-1, with a tentative D call TRBD2 (5 bases). Germline V gives CDR1 SGHTA, CDR2 FQGTGA. The CDR3 loop spans 13 amino acids. V gave up 2 bases and J gave up 6 bases, with 8 bases separating them. The CDR3: CASSLRLANEQFF. The CDR3 DNA follows: TGTGCCAGCAGCTTACGGCTAGCCAATGAGCAGTTCTTC.

The rearrangement links TRBV10-3 to TRBJ1-4; maybe TRBD1 (6 bases). The ends were cut back, 0 bases at V and 3 bases at J, with 11 bases in the middle. Germline V gene lookup returns CDR1 ENHRY and CDR2 SYGVKD. This CDR3 has 16 amino acids. Here the CDR3 DNA reads TGTGCCATCAGTGAGTCAAGACAGGTCTCTAATGAAAAACTGTTTTTT. Translating gives CAISESRQVSNEKLFF.

Only a few counts were recorded for this clone. This chain connects TRBV19 to TRBJ1-2; D unclear. The V and J ends lost 4 bases and 2 bases respectively, with 11 bases between them. The CDR3 spans 14 residues. CDR1 is LNHDA and CDR2 is SQIVND in the germline V gene (reference sequence). CDR3 DNA sequence: TGTGCCAGTAGTAGCACGACACGGAACTATGGCTACACCTTC. Its translation is CASSSTTRNYGYTF.

The rearrangement uses TRBV27 and TRBJ2-5; 13 bases are shared with TRBD2. The CDR3 length is 18 residues. From germline, CDR1 is MNHEY and CDR2 SMNVEV (reference sequence). V lost 8 bases to trimming and J lost 3 bases; unmatched junction nucleotides: 15. The CDR3 region is CASSTPRLAGGKKETQYF. CDR3 bases: TGTGCCAGCTCTACACCCAGACTAGCGGGAGGCAAAAAAGAGACCCAGTACTTC.

This clone is medium-sized in the sample. The V and J genes are TRBV29-1 and TRBJ1-2; D unclear. Trimming shortened V by 4 bases and J by 3 bases, and 9 bases separated the two germline ends. Germline V gene data show CDR1 as SQVTM and CDR2 as ANQGSEA. The CDR3 is 12 amino acids. DNA for the CDR3: TGCAGCGTTGCCGGTTTGGACTATGGCTACACCTTC. It translates to CSVAGLDYGYTF.

The rearrangement joins TRBV9 to TRBJ2-5; TRBD1 might be the D (5 bases). The germline V gene encodes CDR1 SGDLS and CDR2 YYNGEE. This CDR3 is built from 14 residues. V lost 3 bases and J 1 base, leaving 10 bases between the germline ends. The CDR3 is CASSAQVLQETQYF. The CDR3 nucleotides read TGTGCCAGCAGCGCACAGGTTCTCCAAGAGACCCAGTACTTC.

The chain uses TRBV6-5 and TRBJ2-5; 8 nucleotides line up with TRBD1. This CDR3 is 14 amino acids long. Germline-derived CDR1 and CDR2 are MNHEY and SVGAGI. Losses at the gene ends were 7 bases for V and 6 bases for J; bases not matched to a gene: 10. DNA of the CDR3: TGTGCCAGCACTCCGGACAGGGACCCCAAGACCCAGTACTTC. Translated, it gives CASTPDRDPKTQYF.